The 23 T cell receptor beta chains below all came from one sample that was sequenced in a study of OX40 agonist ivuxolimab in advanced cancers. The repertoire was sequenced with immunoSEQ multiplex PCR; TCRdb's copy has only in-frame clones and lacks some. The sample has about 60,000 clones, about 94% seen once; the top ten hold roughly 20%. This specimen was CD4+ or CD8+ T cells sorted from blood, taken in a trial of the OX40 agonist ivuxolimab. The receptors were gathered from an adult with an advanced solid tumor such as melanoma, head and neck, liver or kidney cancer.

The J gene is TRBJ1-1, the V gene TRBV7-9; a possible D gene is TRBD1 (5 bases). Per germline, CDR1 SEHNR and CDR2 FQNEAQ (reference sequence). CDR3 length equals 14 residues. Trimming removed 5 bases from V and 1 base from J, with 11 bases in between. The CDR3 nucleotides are TGTGCCAGCAGCCCCGTGAGGGGGAACACTGAAGCTTTCTTT. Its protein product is CASSPVRGNTEAFF.

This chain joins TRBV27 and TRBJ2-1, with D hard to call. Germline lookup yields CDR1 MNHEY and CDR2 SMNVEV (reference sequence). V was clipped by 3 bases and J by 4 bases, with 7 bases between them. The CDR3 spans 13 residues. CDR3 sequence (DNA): TGTGCCAGCAGTTTTTTAGGGTACAATGAGCAGTTCTTC. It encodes CASSFLGYNEQFF.

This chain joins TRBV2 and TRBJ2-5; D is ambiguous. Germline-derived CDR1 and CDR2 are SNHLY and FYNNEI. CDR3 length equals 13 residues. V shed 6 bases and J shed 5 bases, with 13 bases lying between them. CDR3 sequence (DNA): TGTGCCAGCAGCGGCTTCCTCGGGGAGACCCAGTACTTC. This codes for CASSGFLGETQYF.

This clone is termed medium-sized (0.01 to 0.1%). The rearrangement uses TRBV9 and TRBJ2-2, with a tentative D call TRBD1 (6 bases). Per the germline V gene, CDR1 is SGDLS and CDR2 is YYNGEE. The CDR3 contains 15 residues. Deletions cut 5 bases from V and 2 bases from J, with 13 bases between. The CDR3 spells CASRPGDINTGELFF. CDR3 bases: TGTGCCAGCAGACCAGGGGACATCAACACCGGGGAGCTGTTTTTT.

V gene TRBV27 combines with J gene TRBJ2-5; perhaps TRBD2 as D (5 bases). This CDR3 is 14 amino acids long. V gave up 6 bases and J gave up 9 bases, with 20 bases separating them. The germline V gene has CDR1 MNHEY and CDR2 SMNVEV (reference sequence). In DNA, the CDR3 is TGTGCCAGCAGCCCTCGTATGGGAGTTGAGGCCCAGTACTTC. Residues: CASSPRMGVEAQYF.

For the CDR3, the DNA is TGTGCCAGCAGTTGGGCGGGGAACACTGAAGCTTTCTTT. This gives the protein CASSWAGNTEAFF. The chain is built from TRBV28 and TRBJ1-1; D is ambiguous. CDR3 size: 13 residues. The V end was cut by 4 bases, the J end by 1 base, with 7 bases between. The germline V gene encodes CDR1 MDHEN and CDR2 SYDVKM.

The CDR3 region has the DNA TGTGCCAGCAGCCAAGTTGGGGGAACCGGGGAGCTGTTTTTT. This sequence encodes CASSQVGGTGELFF. The genes are TRBV4-2 and TRBJ2-2, with D perhaps being TRBD1 or TRBD2 (5 bases each). The V gene's germline CDR1 is LGHNA and CDR2 YNFKEQ. The length of the CDR3 is 14 residues. Trimming left V 1 base short and J 5 bases short, with 8 bases between.

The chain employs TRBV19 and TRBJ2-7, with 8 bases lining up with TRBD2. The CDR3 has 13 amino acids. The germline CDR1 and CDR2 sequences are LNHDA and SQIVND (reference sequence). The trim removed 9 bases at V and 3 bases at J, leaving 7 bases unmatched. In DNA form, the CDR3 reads TGTGCCAGCCGGGAGGGGTATAGCTACGAGCAGTACTTC. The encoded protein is CASREGYSYEQYF. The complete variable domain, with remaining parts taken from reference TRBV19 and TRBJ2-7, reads DGGITQSPKYLFRKEGQNVTLSCEQNLNHDAMYWYRQDPGQGLRLIYYSQIVNDFQKGDIAEGYSVSREKKESFPLTVTSAQKNPTAFYLCASREGYSYEQYFGPGTRLTVT.

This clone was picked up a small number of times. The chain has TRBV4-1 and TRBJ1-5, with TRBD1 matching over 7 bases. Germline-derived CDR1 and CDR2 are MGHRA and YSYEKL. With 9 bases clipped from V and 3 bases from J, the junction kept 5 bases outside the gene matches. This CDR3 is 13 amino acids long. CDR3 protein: CARGQTPNQPQHF. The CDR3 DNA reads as TGCGCCAGGGGACAGACACCCAATCAGCCCCAGCATTTT.

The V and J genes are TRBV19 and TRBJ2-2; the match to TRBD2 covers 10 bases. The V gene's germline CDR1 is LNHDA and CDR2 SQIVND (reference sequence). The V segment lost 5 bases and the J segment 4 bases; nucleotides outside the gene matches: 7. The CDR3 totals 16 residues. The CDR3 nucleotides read TGTGCCAGTAGTCCTCTAGCGGGAGAGGGCACCGGGGAGCTGTTTTTT. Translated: CASSPLAGEGTGELFF.

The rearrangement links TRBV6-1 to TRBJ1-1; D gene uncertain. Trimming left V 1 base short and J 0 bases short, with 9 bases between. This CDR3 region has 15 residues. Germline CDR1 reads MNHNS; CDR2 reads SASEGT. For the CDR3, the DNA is TGTGCCAGCAGTGAAGATCGGGGATTGAACACTGAAGCTTTCTTT. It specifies CASSEDRGLNTEAFF.

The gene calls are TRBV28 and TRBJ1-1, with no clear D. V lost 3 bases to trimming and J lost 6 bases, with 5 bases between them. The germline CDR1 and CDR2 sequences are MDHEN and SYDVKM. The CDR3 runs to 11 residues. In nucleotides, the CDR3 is TGTGCCAGCAGTTTGGGGTCTGAAGCTTTCTTT. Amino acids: CASSLGSEAFF.

CDR3 sequence: CASSLGLFGPTYEQYF. Here the CDR3 DNA reads TGTGCCAGCAGCTTAGGACTATTCGGACCTACCTACGAGCAGTACTTC. J is TRBJ2-7 and V is TRBV13; D not certain. V was clipped by 0 bases and J by 2 bases, with 14 bases between them. CDR3 length equals 16 residues. Germline loops: CDR1 PRHDT, CDR2 FYEKMQ (reference sequence). The complete variable domain, with remaining parts taken from reference TRBV13 and TRBJ2-7, reads AAGVIQSPRHLIKEKRETATLKCYPIPRHDTVYWYQQGPGQDPQFLISFYEKMQSDKGSIPDRFSAQQFSDYHSELNMSSLELGDSALYFCASSLGLFGPTYEQYFGPGTRLTVT.

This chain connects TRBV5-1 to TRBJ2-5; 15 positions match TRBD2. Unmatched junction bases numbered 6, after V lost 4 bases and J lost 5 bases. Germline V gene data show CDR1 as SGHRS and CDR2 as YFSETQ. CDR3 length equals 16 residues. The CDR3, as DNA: TGCGCCAGCAGCACGGGACTAGCGGGAGGCGGGGAGACCCAGTACTTC. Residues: CASSTGLAGGGETQYF.

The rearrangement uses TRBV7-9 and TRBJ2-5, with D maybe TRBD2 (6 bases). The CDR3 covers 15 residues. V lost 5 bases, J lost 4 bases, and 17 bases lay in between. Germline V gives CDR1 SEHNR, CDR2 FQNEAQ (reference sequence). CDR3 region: CASSPRVGGRETQYF. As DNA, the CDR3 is TGTGCCAGCAGCCCCCGGGTCGGGGGAAGAGAGACCCAGTACTTC.

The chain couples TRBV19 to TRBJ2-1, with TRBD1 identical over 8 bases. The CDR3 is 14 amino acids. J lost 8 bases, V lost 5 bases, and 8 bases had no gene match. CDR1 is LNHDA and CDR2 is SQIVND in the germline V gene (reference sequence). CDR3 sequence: CASSSWTGSDEQFF. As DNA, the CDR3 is TGTGCCAGTAGTTCTTGGACAGGGTCGGATGAGCAGTTCTTC.

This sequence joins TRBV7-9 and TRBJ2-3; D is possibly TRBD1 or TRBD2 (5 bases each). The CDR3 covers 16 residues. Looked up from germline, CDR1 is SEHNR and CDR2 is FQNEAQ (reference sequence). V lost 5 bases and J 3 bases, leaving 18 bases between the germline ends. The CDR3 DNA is TGTGCCAGCAGCGGGACGGACCGGGACCAAACAGATACGCAGTATTTT. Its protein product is CASSGTDRDQTDTQYF.

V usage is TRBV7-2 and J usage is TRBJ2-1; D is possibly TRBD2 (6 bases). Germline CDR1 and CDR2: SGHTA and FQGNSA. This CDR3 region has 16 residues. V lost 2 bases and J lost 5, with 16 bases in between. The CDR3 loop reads CASSLNGGPYHNEQFF. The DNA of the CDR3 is TGTGCCAGCAGCTTAAACGGGGGACCTTACCACAATGAGCAGTTCTTC. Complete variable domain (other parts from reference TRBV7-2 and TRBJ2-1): GAGVSQSPSNKVTEKGKDVELRCDPISGHTALYWYRQSLGQGLEFLIYFQGNSAPDKSGLPSDRFSAERTGGSVSTLTIQRTQQEDSAVYLCASSLNGGPYHNEQFFGPGTRLTVL.

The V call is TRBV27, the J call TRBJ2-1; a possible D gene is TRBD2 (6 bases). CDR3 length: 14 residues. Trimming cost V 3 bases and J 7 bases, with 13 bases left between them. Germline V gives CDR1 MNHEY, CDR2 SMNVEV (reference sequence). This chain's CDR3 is CASSLRDPGNEQFF. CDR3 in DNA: TGTGCCAGCAGTTTGCGGGACCCTGGGAATGAGCAGTTCTTC.

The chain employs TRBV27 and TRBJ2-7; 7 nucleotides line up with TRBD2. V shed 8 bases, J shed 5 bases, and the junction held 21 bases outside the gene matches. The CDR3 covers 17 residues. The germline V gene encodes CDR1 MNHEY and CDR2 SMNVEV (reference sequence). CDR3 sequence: CASRDVGGRTFDHEQYF. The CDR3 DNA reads TGTGCCAGCCGGGACGTGGGCGGGAGAACATTTGACCACGAGCAGTACTTC.

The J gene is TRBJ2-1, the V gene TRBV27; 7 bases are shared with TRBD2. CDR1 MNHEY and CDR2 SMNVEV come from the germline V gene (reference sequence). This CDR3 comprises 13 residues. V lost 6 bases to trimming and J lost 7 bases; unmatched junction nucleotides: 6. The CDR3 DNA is TGTGCCAGCAGAAGCGGGACTTATAATGAGCAGTTCTTC. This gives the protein CASRSGTYNEQFF.

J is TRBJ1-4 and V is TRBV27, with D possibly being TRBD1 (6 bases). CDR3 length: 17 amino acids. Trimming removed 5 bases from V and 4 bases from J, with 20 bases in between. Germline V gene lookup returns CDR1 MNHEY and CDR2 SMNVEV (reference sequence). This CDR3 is CASSLYPGHPINEKLFF. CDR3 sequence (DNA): TGTGCCAGCAGTCTGTACCCGGGACACCCCATTAATGAAAAACTGTTTTTT.

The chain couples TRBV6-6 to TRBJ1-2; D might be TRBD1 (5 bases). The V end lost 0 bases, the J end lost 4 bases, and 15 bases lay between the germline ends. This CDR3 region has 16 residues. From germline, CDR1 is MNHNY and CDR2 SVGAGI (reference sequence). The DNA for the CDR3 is TGTGCCAGCAGTTACTCGGGGGGTCTTTCTATCTATGGCTACACCTTC. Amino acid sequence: CASSYSGGLSIYGYTF.